A single T cell receptor (beta chain) is shown here with its context. The source of the sample is a study of blood T cell repertoires in COVID-19. Looked up from germline, CDR1 is SGHRS and CDR2 is YFSETQ. The CDR3 is made up of 15 amino acids. V lost 0 bases, J lost 7 bases, and 13 bases lay in between. As processed by the authors: Estimation of nucleated cell counts relied on the amplification of reference gene primers. Only in-frame clones appear in the TCRdb table, and some are missing; sequencing was by immunoSEQ multiplex PCR. That table supplies the V and J calls and clone size; D and trimming were determined from the DNA. The sample contains some 110,000 clones, about 89% of which appear only once.

V gene TRBV5-1 combines with J gene TRBJ1-4, with unresolved D. The material sequenced was peripheral blood. The sequence derives from a man between 35 and 55 years old with acute or convalescent COVID-19. The CDR3 DNA reads as TGCGCCAGCAGCTTGGGCGGGATCCCGGGTGAAAAACTGTTTTTT. Translating it yields CASSLGGIPGEKLFF.